These 20 T cell receptor beta chains came from one sample sequenced in a study of blood T cell repertoires in COVID-19. Repertoires were generated with immunoSEQ multiplex PCR, while TCRdb's copy carries only in-frame clones and drops some. This sample has about 180,000 clones, with approximately 81% found just once. Sequenced: peripheral blood. Receptors were obtained from a person between 65 and 80 years old with COVID-19, enrolled during active disease.

The chain combines TRBV5-1 with TRBJ2-7, with D perhaps matching TRBD1 (6 bases). Germline loops: CDR1 SGHRS, CDR2 YFSETQ. Trimming took off 0 bases at V and 5 bases at J, with 15 bases between the two ends. This CDR3 comprises 15 residues. The CDR3 nucleotides read TGCGCCAGCAGCTTGGAGGGGGATCTAGGGAACGAGCAGTACTTC. Encoded protein: CASSLEGDLGNEQYF.

This clone was seen a single time. This sequence joins TRBV6-5 and TRBJ2-5, with a weak D call TRBD1 (6 bases). The CDR3 consists of 14 residues. V was clipped by 3 bases and J by 2 bases, with 10 bases between them. CDR1 and CDR2 from the germline V gene are MNHEY and SVGAGI. CDR3 nucleotide sequence: TGTGCCAGCAGTTATCTCCAGGGGCAAGAGACCCAGTACTTC. Amino acids: CASSYLQGQETQYF.

This chain uses TRBV2 with TRBJ1-4; TRBD1 matches 7 bases. The ends lost 0 bases at V and 7 bases at J; junction bases unmatched: 2. The germline CDR1 and CDR2 sequences are SNHLY and FYNNEI. This CDR3 spans 14 amino acids. The CDR3 nucleotides read TGTGCCAGCAGTGAAGCACAGGGGAGTGAAAAACTGTTTTTT. Translated: CASSEAQGSEKLFF.

The gene calls are TRBV4-1 and TRBJ1-1, with 9 bases that match TRBD1. The germline V gene encodes CDR1 MGHRA and CDR2 YSYEKL. The CDR3 is 15 residues long. The V and J ends lost 1 base and 5 bases, in that order; junction bases with no gene match: 5. In DNA form, the CDR3 reads TGCGCCAGCAGCCAAGTTACACAGGGGGCTACTGAAGCTTTCTTT. Translating gives CASSQVTQGATEAFF.

The rearrangement uses TRBV4-3 and TRBJ2-3, with unresolved D. Germline CDR1 reads LGHNA; CDR2 reads YSLEER. This CDR3 has 15 residues. V dropped 1 base and J dropped 2 bases, with 10 bases sitting between them. The CDR3 loop is CASSQVWQDTDTQYF. DNA of the CDR3: TGCGCCAGCAGCCAAGTGTGGCAGGACACAGATACGCAGTATTTT.

The chain combines TRBV5-1 with TRBJ2-3; TRBD1 matches at 7 bases. This CDR3 has 15 residues. Germline V gene data show CDR1 as SGHRS and CDR2 as YFSETQ. V shed 2 bases and J 6 bases; nucleotides not matched to a gene: 9. CDR3 amino acids: CASSLRGLGADTQYF. The CDR3 DNA is TGCGCCAGCAGCTTAAGGGGGCTGGGTGCGGATACGCAGTATTTT. Using reference TRBV5-1 and TRBJ2-3 for the parts outside the CDR3, the full variable domain is KAGVTQTPRYLIKTRGQQVTLSCSPISGHRSVSWYQQTPGQGLQFLFEYFSETQRNKGNFPGRFSGRQFSNSRSEMNVSTLELGDSALYLCASSLRGLGADTQYFGPGTRLTVL.

V and J are TRBV5-1 and TRBJ2-2; no definite D call. This CDR3 has 14 residues. Germline V lookup: CDR1 SGHRS, CDR2 YFSETQ. Trimming took off 5 bases at V and 3 bases at J, with 11 bases between the two ends. In DNA form, the CDR3 reads TGCGCCAGCAGTTTTGCCGGGTACACCGGGGAGCTGTTTTTT. This translates into CASSFAGYTGELFF.

The rearrangement links TRBV7-3 to TRBJ2-1, with 7 nucleotides matching TRBD2. Germline CDR1 is SGHTA and CDR2 is FQGTGA. V was clipped by 4 bases and J by 5 bases; unmatched bases: 8. This CDR3 region has 15 residues. As DNA, the CDR3 is TGTGCCAGCAGCTCTCAGAGCGGGGCGAACAATGAGCAGTTCTTC. This encodes CASSSQSGANNEQFF.

V and J are TRBV11-1 and TRBJ2-5; 9 bases fit TRBD1. Germline lookup yields CDR1 SGHAT and CDR2 FQDESV (reference sequence). The J segment lost 3 bases and the V segment lost 5 bases, leaving 4 bases of the junction unmatched. The CDR3 loop spans 14 amino acids. The CDR3: CASSPTGGEETQYF. In DNA form, the CDR3 reads TGTGCCAGCAGCCCTACAGGGGGCGAAGAGACCCAGTACTTC.

The chain is built from TRBV9 and TRBJ1-6, with a weak D call TRBD1 (5 bases). Germline CDR1 reads SGDLS; CDR2 reads YYNGEE. The length of the CDR3 is 14 residues. V gave up 3 bases and J gave up 2 bases, with 6 bases separating them. CDR3: CASSGGAYNSPLHF. The DNA of the CDR3 is TGTGCCAGCAGCGGGGGGGCCTATAATTCACCCCTCCACTTT. Supplemented by reference TRBV9 and TRBJ1-6, the full variable domain reads DSGVTQTPKHLITATGQRVTLRCSPRSGDLSVYWYQQSLDQGLQFLIQYYNGEERAKGNILERFSAQQFPDLHSELNLSSLELGDSALYFCASSGGAYNSPLHFGNGTRLTVT.

The chain is built from TRBV4-1 and TRBJ2-3, with 8 bases matching TRBD1. CDR1 is MGHRA and CDR2 is YSYEKL in the germline V gene. CDR3 length equals 17 residues. Unmatched junction bases numbered 9, after V lost 0 bases and J lost 4 bases. CDR3 nucleotide sequence: TGCGCCAGCAGCCAAGATCTCGGACAGGGTGGGCCAGATACGCAGTATTTT. Its protein is CASSQDLGQGGPDTQYF.

This sequence joins TRBV14 and TRBJ1-1; D is unclear. The CDR3 covers 11 residues. Trimming pared 3 bases from V and 7 bases from J, leaving 6 bases between. Per the germline V gene, CDR1 is SGHDN and CDR2 is FVKESK. CDR3 nucleotide sequence: TGTGCCAGCAGCCAGAGGGATGAAGCTTTCTTT. Protein product: CASSQRDEAFF.

The chain uses TRBV5-6 and TRBJ2-1; weak D call: TRBD1 (5 bases). The germline V gene encodes CDR1 SGHDT and CDR2 YYEEEE. The CDR3 is made up of 15 amino acids. With 0 bases removed from V and 8 bases from J, the gap between germline ends came to 15 bases. For the CDR3, the DNA is TGTGCCAGCAGCTTGGACCTCCAAGGGGCGTATGAGCAGTTCTTC. It encodes CASSLDLQGAYEQFF.

The chain links TRBV19 to TRBJ1-5, with TRBD1 matching 8 bases. Germline V lookup: CDR1 LNHDA, CDR2 SQIVND (reference sequence). The CDR3 length is 16 residues. V dropped 9 bases and J dropped 2; count of bases not matched to a gene: 12. The CDR3 here is CASDRGGGSGNQPQHF. Written as DNA, the CDR3 is TGTGCCAGCGACAGGGGCGGAGGAAGCGGCAATCAGCCCCAGCATTTT. The whole variable domain, remainder taken from reference TRBV19 and TRBJ1-5, is DGGITQSPKYLFRKEGQNVTLSCEQNLNHDAMYWYRQDPGQGLRLIYYSQIVNDFQKGDIAEGYSVSREKKESFPLTVTSAQKNPTAFYLCASDRGGGSGNQPQHFGDGTRLSIL.

The CDR3 sequence: CASSLGQGGVRTIYF. In DNA, the CDR3 is TGTGCCAGCAGCTTGGGGCAGGGCGGAGTTAGGACCATATATTTT. V gene TRBV7-2 combines with J gene TRBJ1-3; D is possibly TRBD1 (5 bases). Looked up from germline, CDR1 is SGHTA and CDR2 is FQGNSA. Trimming took off 3 bases at V and 10 bases at J, with 19 bases between the two ends. The CDR3 runs to 15 residues. Combining the CDR3 with reference TRBV7-2 and TRBJ1-3 gives the whole variable domain GAGVSQSPSNKVTEKGKDVELRCDPISGHTALYWYRQSLGQGLEFLIYFQGNSAPDKSGLPSDRFSAERTGGSVSTLTIQRTQQEDSAVYLCASSLGQGGVRTIYFGEGSWLTVV.

The chain uses TRBV5-4 and TRBJ1-3; weak D call: TRBD1 (5 bases). Germline V gene sequence: CDR1 SGHNT, CDR2 YYREEE (reference sequence). V was trimmed by 0 bases and J by 4 bases, leaving 8 bases between them. The CDR3 extends over 14 amino acids. The CDR3 sequence is CASSLAGGGNTIYF. The CDR3 nucleotides are TGTGCCAGCAGCTTGGCGGGGGGAGGAAACACCATATATTTT.

The chain joins TRBV20-1 to TRBJ1-2; D unresolved. V was clipped by 3 bases and J by 5 bases, with 7 bases between them. CDR3 length equals 11 residues. Germline V gene data show CDR1 as DFQATT and CDR2 as SNEGSKA (reference sequence). The CDR3: CSASLRYGYTF. For the CDR3, the DNA is TGCAGTGCTAGTCTCAGATATGGCTACACCTTC.

The chain couples TRBV7-9 to TRBJ1-4, with no clear D. This CDR3 region has 15 residues. Looked up from germline, CDR1 is SEHNR and CDR2 is FQNEAQ (reference sequence). V was clipped by 5 bases and J by 0 bases, with 10 bases between them. The CDR3 sequence is CASSAQSATNEKLFF. The CDR3 DNA sequence: TGTGCCAGCAGCGCACAGAGTGCAACTAATGAAAAACTGTTTTTT.

The chain employs TRBV10-1 and TRBJ2-3; TRBD2 matches at 9 bases. J was trimmed by 8 bases and V by 5 bases; bases with no gene match: 11. This CDR3 is 15 amino acids long. Germline V gene sequence: CDR1 WNHNN, CDR2 SYGVQD (reference sequence). CDR3 DNA sequence: TGCGCCAGCAGTAGTAATAGCGGGGGTAGGGGTACGCAGTATTTT. Translating it yields CASSSNSGGRGTQYF.

The V call is TRBV29-1, the J call TRBJ1-5, with 7 nucleotides matching TRBD1. CDR1 is SQVTM and CDR2 is ANQGSEA in the germline V gene. Trimming at V came to 2 bases and at J to 4 bases, leaving 2 bases not matched to a gene. The CDR3 extends over 13 amino acids. DNA of the CDR3: TGCAGCGTTGAACAGGGGGTTAATCAGCCCCAGCATTTT. It encodes CSVEQGVNQPQHF.